This T cell receptor (beta chain) was obtained from a study of T cells in localized non-small cell lung cancer. General study points: Uninvolved neighboring lung showed the greatest T cell clonality, exceeding tumor. Sequencing involved a lone tumor region, leaving heterogeneity possible. The study detected a median around 61 of the top 100 tumor clones in adjacent lung. With higher T cell density in blood came longer overall survival.

On this clone: Its antigen is unknown.

Generated by immunoSEQ multiplex PCR, the TCRdb table keeps only in-frame clones and is missing some. Altogether more than 15,000 clones are present, roughly nine tenths being singletons, with the ten largest covering about 3%. V trimming: 4 bases; J trimming: 11 bases; junction bases outside the gene matches: 11. Germline CDR1 reads SGHKS; CDR2 reads YYEKEE (reference sequence). CDR3 size: 13 residues. The sample here was peripheral blood, taken before any cancer treatment. This receptor was obtained from a woman aged 40 to 75 with stage I lung adenocarcinoma. This sequence joins TRBV5-5 and TRBJ1-2; 7 bases agree with TRBD1. The CDR3 loop is CASSRASTGVYTF. For the CDR3, the DNA is TGTGCCAGCAGCCGAGCGAGCACAGGGGTATACACCTTC.